This T cell receptor (beta chain) is from a study of T cell changes during pregnancy in multiple sclerosis (dated by TCRdb to between 2018 and 2021). With respect to the entire study: The study looked at changes in the T cell repertoire across pregnancy in women with multiple sclerosis.

The CDR3, from cysteine to phenylalanine, totals 15 residues. The kept DNA is CDR3 alone, 45 bases in frame from the first base. CDR1 and CDR2, looked up from the germline V gene, are MNHEY and SVGAGI. Germline trimming: 0 bases from V, 7 bases from J; junction bases outside gene matches: 3. The protocol used for the library was the immunoSEQ multiplex PCR assay. In its TCRdb copy, this immuneACCESS table keeps in-frame sequences only and misses some clones. Where compared with another copy, unresolved V genes explain less than half of these, and the others have no known cause. This sample gives roughly 40,000 clones in total; roughly nine tenths of them show up just once. The top ten clonotypes cover more than 0.5% of the sample. With regard to this clone: Its antigen specificity is not known. Per-base qualities were not stored, and no clone one base away is much larger.

This sequence uses TRBV6-5 and TRBJ2-5, and 12 junctional nucleotides match TRBD2. The TCR comes from a female donor with multiple sclerosis, enrolled in a pregnancy study. Specimen: CD4+ T cells from peripheral blood mononuclear cells, collected in the first trimester of pregnancy. The CDR3 is CASSYSPSGGGTQYF. The DNA reads TGTGCCAGCAGTTACTCTCCTAGCGGGGGGGGGACCCAGTACTTC.